This TCR beta chain stems from a study of CD8+CD57+ T cells in acquired aplastic anemia. Points on this clonotype: Its antigen remains unknown.

For sequencing, patients were chosen who had shown expansion of CD8+CD57+ cells by flow cytometry. In germline, CDR1 is LNHDA, CDR2 SQIVND (reference sequence). This CDR3 spans 14 amino acids. Trimming pared 5 bases from V and 6 bases from J, leaving 14 bases between. Study results and caveats: Significance was not reached for CD8+ Simpson's diversity between patients and controls.

TCR beta VDJ and CDR3 were profiled, and genomic DNA was the template. Each CDR3 protein is one row after TCRdb ran MiXCR on the reads. Of under 200,000 distinct CDR3 sequences listed, around 48% were seen once; the top ten hold 1.8%. The rearrangement uses TRBV19 and TRBJ2-1; D not certain. The receptor's source is a human donor with aplastic anemia. The material sequenced was sorted CD4+, CD8+, or CD8+CD57+ T cells (not recorded which) from PBMCs. CDR3 sequence: CASSAGQVGNEQFF. The DNA of the CDR3 is TGTGCCAGTAGTGCCGGTCAAGTTGGCAATGAGCAGTTCTTC. Together with reference TRBV19 and TRBJ2-1, the CDR3 gives the full variable domain: DGGITQSPKYLFRKEGQNVTLSCEQNLNHDAMYWYRQDPGQGLRLIYYSQIVNDFQKGDIAEGYSVSREKKESFPLTVTSAQKNPTAFYLCASSAGQVGNEQFFGPGTRLTVL.